The 17 T cell receptor beta chains in this list originate from one sample, sequenced in a study of shared clonotypes between healthy human individuals. Naive CD8 populations comprised CD45RO-negative cells positively selected for CCR7, excluding terminally differentiated effector memory CD45RA+ cells. Clones were sequenced by immunoSEQ multiplex PCR, and TCRdb holds only the in-frame ones, with some missing. There are millions of clones in the sample; more than 85% occur only once, and around 1.7% lies in the top ten. The material sequenced was naive CD8+ T cells from PBMCs. The receptors were sampled from a man between 18 and 29 years old in good health. Some clones in this sample may be carry-over from other donors' samples.

The chain carries TRBV11-2 and TRBJ2-7, with D unclear. The CDR3 is 16 amino acids. Trimming took off 5 bases at V and 3 bases at J, with 20 bases between the two ends. The germline CDR1 and CDR2 sequences are SGHAT and FQNNGV. CDR3 nucleotide sequence: TGTGCCAGCAGCCAAGAGGTTCCGGGCCTTAACTACGAGCAGTACTTC. This encodes CASSQEVPGLNYEQYF.

Turning to this clone: Distinct nucleotide sequences in the sample also encode this CDR3. This chain uses TRBV7-9 with TRBJ2-1; no clear D gene. Germline V CDR1 and CDR2: SEHNR, FQNEAQ (reference sequence). The CDR3 has 11 amino acids. V lost 4 bases to trimming and J lost 7 bases, with 5 bases between them. For the CDR3, the DNA is TGTGCCAGCAGCTCTAGTAATGAGCAGTTCTTC. This codes for CASSSSNEQFF.

This sequence joins TRBV5-5 and TRBJ2-7; D may be TRBD2 (5 bases). Trimming shortened V by 4 bases and J by 1 base, and 18 bases separated the two germline ends. The length of the CDR3 is 16 residues. Germline lookup yields CDR1 SGHKS and CDR2 YYEKEE (reference sequence). The CDR3 loop is CASSPARTLASYEQYF. As DNA, the CDR3 is TGTGCCAGCAGCCCCGCTCGGACTCTCGCTTCCTACGAGCAGTACTTC.

The rearrangement joins TRBV29-1 to TRBJ1-3; D not certain. Trimming removed 7 bases at V and 1 base at J, with 14 bases between. Germline CDR1 SQVTM, CDR2 ANQGSEA. CDR3 length equals 14 residues. CDR3: CSANIKGSGNTIYF. In DNA form, the CDR3 reads TGCAGCGCCAATATCAAGGGTTCTGGAAACACCATATATTTT.

The chain uses TRBV28 and TRBJ2-2, with D possibly being TRBD1 or TRBD2 (5 bases each). The CDR3 contains 18 residues. Germline V gene lookup returns CDR1 MDHEN and CDR2 SYDVKM. Trimming took 2 bases from V and 5 from J, leaving 21 bases between them. The CDR3 region is CASSLDPLGVEGTGELFF. The CDR3 nucleotides read TGTGCCAGCAGTTTAGACCCACTTGGAGTCGAGGGGACCGGGGAGCTGTTTTTT.

J is TRBJ1-5 and V is TRBV6-1, with 7 bases matching TRBD1. The length of the CDR3 is 15 residues. Germline CDR1 and CDR2: MNHNS and SASEGT. J lost 2 bases, V lost 5 bases, and 6 bases had no gene match. The CDR3 here is CASSNRGLGNQPQHF. The CDR3 region has the DNA TGTGCCAGCAGTAACAGGGGCTTGGGCAATCAGCCCCAGCATTTT.

The chain uses TRBV28 and TRBJ2-1, with D perhaps being TRBD1 or TRBD2 (5 bases each). The CDR3 has 14 residues. In germline, CDR1 is MDHEN, CDR2 SYDVKM. V lost 7 bases to trimming and J lost 6 bases, with 16 bases between them. CDR3 in DNA: TGTGCCAGCAAAAGCCGGGACCGACCCAATGAGCAGTTCTTC. This codes for CASKSRDRPNEQFF.

The rearrangement uses TRBV11-2 and TRBJ2-7; TRBD1 agrees at 9 bases. The length of the CDR3 is 14 residues. Germline-derived CDR1 and CDR2 are SGHAT and FQNNGV. J lost 5 bases, V lost 4 bases, and 6 bases had no gene match. The CDR3: CASSSRQGVHEQYF. For the CDR3, the DNA is TGTGCCAGCAGCTCCAGACAGGGGGTACACGAGCAGTACTTC.

The sample holds a few counts of this clone. Other DNA sequences in the sample encode the same CDR3. The chain links TRBV25-1 to TRBJ1-1, with D unclear. CDR1 is MGHDK and CDR2 is SYGVNS in the germline V gene. V was shortened by 4 bases and J by 2 bases, with 8 bases between the two germline ends. The CDR3 sequence is 13 residues long. The CDR3 is CASSVGSNTEAFF. The CDR3 DNA sequence: TGTGCCAGCAGTGTGGGTTCAAACACTGAAGCTTTCTTT. Together with reference TRBV25-1 and TRBJ1-1, the CDR3 gives the full variable domain: EADIYQTPRYLVIGTGKKITLECSQTMGHDKMYWYQQDPGMELHLIHYSYGVNSTEKGDLSSESTVSRIRTEHFPLTLESARPSHTSQYLCASSVGSNTEAFFGQGTRLTVV.

The J gene is TRBJ2-7, the V gene TRBV5-5, with TRBD1 matching over 11 bases. CDR1 is SGHKS and CDR2 is YYEKEE in the germline V gene (reference sequence). The V gene end was trimmed by 0 bases and the J gene end by 3 bases; junction bases not matched to a gene: 2. This CDR3 region has 15 residues. The CDR3 nucleotides are TGTGCCAGCAGCTTGGAAGGGACAGGGGGCTACGAGCAGTACTTC. This gives the protein CASSLEGTGGYEQYF.

This clone was counted a single time. The J gene is TRBJ1-2, the V gene TRBV10-3, with D possibly matching TRBD1 (6 bases). Trimming pared 0 bases from V and 8 bases from J, leaving 13 bases between. The CDR3 extends over 14 amino acids. Germline values: CDR1 ENHRY, CDR2 SYGVKD. The DNA for the CDR3 is TGTGCCATCAGTGAGTCAATGGACAGTCCGGGCTACACCTTC. It translates to CAISESMDSPGYTF.

The V call is TRBV7-3, the J call TRBJ2-6; D is uncertain. Per germline, CDR1 SGHTA and CDR2 FQGTGA. V lost 2 bases and J 0 bases, leaving 8 bases between the germline ends. CDR3 length equals 16 residues. The CDR3 spells CASSLGRNSGANVLTF. CDR3 sequence (DNA): TGTGCCAGCAGCTTAGGACGGAACTCTGGGGCCAACGTCCTGACTTTC.

The J gene is TRBJ2-7, the V gene TRBV11-2; a weak D match, TRBD2 (7 bases). With 3 bases removed from V and 1 base from J, the gap between germline ends came to 25 bases. CDR1 and CDR2 (germline): SGHAT, FQNNGV. The CDR3 runs to 19 residues. The CDR3 DNA is TGTGCCAGCAGCTTCCTTCGGGAGAGAGGGGGGGCTAGGTCCTACGAGCAGTACTTC. Its protein product is CASSFLRERGGARSYEQYF.

The genes are TRBV2 and TRBJ2-1, with D possibly matching TRBD1 (5 bases). There are 14 residues in the CDR3. Germline V gene lookup returns CDR1 SNHLY and CDR2 FYNNEI. Trimming cost V 8 bases and J 5 bases, with 16 bases left between them. The CDR3, as DNA: TGTGCCAGCGGAAGGGGCGAGAGCCACAATGAGCAGTTCTTC. It yields the protein CASGRGESHNEQFF.

The genes are TRBV19 and TRBJ1-5; 9 nucleotides agree with TRBD1. The CDR3 totals 17 residues. After removal of 6 bases from V and 0 bases from J, the junction contained 9 bases not matched to a gene. Germline values: CDR1 LNHDA, CDR2 SQIVND (reference sequence). CDR3 sequence: CASRIGTGSYSNQPQHF. The CDR3 nucleotides are TGTGCCAGTAGGATCGGGACAGGGTCATATAGCAATCAGCCCCAGCATTTT. The complete variable domain, with remaining parts taken from reference TRBV19 and TRBJ1-5, reads DGGITQSPKYLFRKEGQNVTLSCEQNLNHDAMYWYRQDPGQGLRLIYYSQIVNDFQKGDIAEGYSVSREKKESFPLTVTSAQKNPTAFYLCASRIGTGSYSNQPQHFGDGTRLSIL.

V gene TRBV27 combines with J gene TRBJ1-5, with D maybe TRBD1 (5 bases). CDR3 length: 15 amino acids. CDR1 is MNHEY, CDR2 SMNVEV, per germline (reference sequence). Between the trimmed V and J ends, which lost 5 bases and 2 bases, there was a span of 13 bases. The chain's CDR3 is CASSLGTRGNQPQHF. Written as DNA, the CDR3 is TGTGCCAGCAGTCTCGGGACCCGCGGCAATCAGCCCCAGCATTTT.

V and J are TRBV6-1 and TRBJ1-2; D is unresolved. CDR1 is MNHNS, CDR2 SASEGT, per germline. Trimming shortened V by 11 bases and J by 0 bases, and 16 bases separated the two germline ends. This CDR3 has 14 residues. CDR3 DNA: TGTGCCGGTTTTCGGGCACCTCCTAACTATGGCTACACCTTC. Its protein is CAGFRAPPNYGYTF.